Shown below are 18 T cell receptor beta chains from a single sample sequenced in a study of vaccination and CD4 T cells after COVID-19. These TCRs are of unknown antigen specificity. Treatment denoted: approximately nine-day PBMC culture with coronavirus spike peptide pools or control peptides (ViraFEST assay). The Oncomine TCR Beta short-read assay was applied to DNA of cultured CD4+ T cells. TCRdb re-derived calls from the PCR reads in MiXCR, one entry per CDR3 protein. The data contain about 20,000 distinct CDR3 sequences, over 45% of them singletons. The material sequenced was cultured CD4+ T cells from blood. These receptor sequences come from a human donor with COVID-19.

The chain has TRBV11-2 and TRBJ1-6, with TRBD1 matching over 8 bases. V lost 5 bases to trimming and J lost 7 bases; unmatched junction nucleotides: 7. This CDR3 region has 15 residues. Germline CDR1 and CDR2: SGHAT and FQNNGV. CDR3 residues: CASSERTGRNSPLHF. The CDR3 DNA reads as TGTGCCAGCAGCGAGAGGACAGGGCGAAATTCACCCCTCCACTTT.

The chain is built from TRBV11-2 and TRBJ1-1, with 8 bases fitting TRBD1. V lost 5 bases to trimming and J lost 0 bases; unmatched junction nucleotides: 5. The CDR3 contains 15 residues. From germline, CDR1 is SGHAT and CDR2 FQNNGV. The CDR3 loop is CASSGGQVMNTEAFF. CDR3 DNA sequence: TGTGCCAGCAGCGGGGGACAGGTCATGAACACTGAAGCTTTCTTT.

The J gene is TRBJ2-6, the V gene TRBV4-1, with D unclear. V was trimmed by 1 base and J by 0 bases, leaving 4 bases between them. The CDR3 sequence is 15 residues long. Germline V gene data show CDR1 as MGHRA and CDR2 as YSYEKL. CDR3 DNA: TGCGCCAGCAGCCAAGTTAGCTCTGGGGCCAACGTCCTGACTTTC. Encoded protein: CASSQVSSGANVLTF.

A few counts support this clonotype. The rearrangement uses TRBV12-3 or TRBV12-4 and TRBJ1-5; 7 nucleotides match TRBD1. V gave up 6 bases and J gave up 4 bases; unmatched junction bases: 3. The CDR3 spans 13 residues. CDR3 amino acids: CASRTGTNQPQHF. The CDR3 region has the DNA TGTGCCAGCAGGACAGGGACAAATCAGCCCCAGCATTTT.

As DNA, the CDR3 is TGTGCCAGCAGCACCGGGACAAGATATGGCTACACCTTC. Its protein product is CASSTGTRYGYTF. The V and J genes are TRBV28 and TRBJ1-2; tentative D call: TRBD1 (6 bases). The CDR3 sequence is 13 residues long. V lost 6 bases, J lost 5 bases, and 13 bases lay in between. In germline, CDR1 is MDHEN, CDR2 SYDVKM.

By its share, this clonotype is medium-sized. The gene calls are TRBV11-3 and TRBJ1-1; D is unresolved. V was shortened by 5 bases and J by 0 bases, with 4 bases between the two germline ends. Germline V gene lookup returns CDR1 SGHNT and CDR2 YENEEA. This CDR3 is 12 amino acids long. CDR3 region: CASSPVNTEAFF. CDR3 DNA sequence: TGTGCCAGCAGCCCAGTGAACACTGAAGCTTTCTTT. Using reference TRBV11-3 and TRBJ1-1 for the parts outside the CDR3, the full variable domain is EAGVVQSPRYKIIEKKQPVAFWCNPISGHNTLYWYLQNLGQGPELLIRYENEEAVDDSQLPKDRFSAERLKGVDSTLKIQPAELGDSAVYLCASSPVNTEAFFGQGTRLTVV.

This clonotype was detected once. The chain combines TRBV5-1 with TRBJ2-7; 7 bases are shared with TRBD1. V trimming: 4 bases; J trimming: 5 bases; junction bases outside the gene matches: 9. The CDR3 runs to 14 residues. The germline gives CDR1 SGHRS, CDR2 YFSETQ. The CDR3 is CASSPETGFNEQYF. The CDR3 DNA reads as TGCGCCAGCAGCCCGGAGACAGGGTTCAACGAGCAGTACTTC. The variable domain in full, with the rest retrieved from reference TRBV5-1 and TRBJ2-7, is KAGVTQTPRYLIKTRGQQVTLSCSPISGHRSVSWYQQTPGQGLQFLFEYFSETQRNKGNFPGRFSGRQFSNSRSEMNVSTLELGDSALYLCASSPETGFNEQYFGPGTRLTVT.

CDR3 region: CASTVDRGTGELFF. DNA of the CDR3: TGTGCCAGCACCGTGGACAGGGGCACCGGGGAGCTGTTTTTT. The genes are TRBV2 and TRBJ2-2; the match to TRBD1 covers 9 bases. The CDR3 has 14 amino acids. In germline, CDR1 is SNHLY, CDR2 FYNNEI. V lost 7 bases to trimming and J lost 4 bases; unmatched junction nucleotides: 4.

In this sample, this clonotype turned up a few times. The chain employs TRBV6-1 and TRBJ1-2, with D possibly matching TRBD1 (5 bases). The CDR3 runs 16 residues. The germline V and J ends were trimmed by 3 bases and 0 bases, with 14 bases remaining between them. Germline lookup yields CDR1 MNHNS and CDR2 SASEGT. The CDR3, as DNA: TGTGCCAGCAGTGATATGAGAACAGGTACTAACTATGGCTACACCTTC. Amino acid sequence: CASSDMRTGTNYGYTF.

The CDR3 here is CASSYSRGGPSSYNEQFF. As DNA, the CDR3 is TGTGCCAGCAGTTACTCCCGGGGGGGCCCTAGCTCCTACAATGAGCAGTTCTTC. V usage is TRBV6-5 and J usage is TRBJ2-1; TRBD2 matches 8 bases. Trimming cost V 0 bases and J 0 bases; bases outside gene matches: 7. The CDR3 sequence is 18 residues long. Germline assignment: CDR1 MNHEY and CDR2 SVGAGI.

The J gene is TRBJ1-2, the V gene TRBV6-1; D remains unclear. The CDR3 has 9 amino acids. Trimming stripped 7 bases from V and 8 bases from J, with 5 bases between. Germline-derived CDR1 and CDR2 are MNHNS and SASEGT. This CDR3 reads CASNSGYTF. The CDR3 DNA is TGTGCCAGCAATTCGGGCTACACCTTC.

This clonotype has only a few counts. The chain couples TRBV6-1 to TRBJ1-5; tentative D call: TRBD1 (5 bases). CDR3 length equals 12 residues. Germline V gene data show CDR1 as MNHNS and CDR2 as SASEGT. V lost 4 bases to trimming and J lost 6 bases, with 7 bases between them. CDR3: CASSVGGQPQHF. The CDR3 DNA reads as TGTGCCAGCAGTGTGGGGGGTCAGCCCCAGCATTTT.

This clonotype showed up just a few times. This chain joins TRBV6-5 and TRBJ2-7; D perhaps matches TRBD2 (5 bases). Germline values: CDR1 MNHEY, CDR2 SVGAGI. V was pared by 0 bases and J by 0 bases, with 15 bases between. The CDR3 sequence is 17 residues long. The CDR3 coding sequence is TGTGCCAGCAGTTACTCAGTGGGAGCAGTAAGCTCCTACGAGCAGTACTTC. Protein product: CASSYSVGAVSSYEQYF.

The gene calls are TRBV6-1 and TRBJ1-4, with D hard to call. Trimming cost V 6 bases and J 5 bases, with 13 bases left between them. The CDR3 sequence is 14 residues long. The V gene's germline CDR1 is MNHNS and CDR2 SASEGT. CDR3 sequence: CASSLGGRNEKLFF. The CDR3 DNA sequence: TGTGCCAGCAGCTTAGGTGGGAGGAATGAAAAACTGTTTTTT.

In its sample, this clonotype is large. The chain combines TRBV20-1 with TRBJ2-5; D not resolved. The germline V and J ends were trimmed by 2 bases and 4 bases, with 8 bases remaining between them. The CDR3 contains 12 residues. The germline V gene encodes CDR1 DFQATT and CDR2 SNEGSKA (reference sequence). The CDR3 is CSARPSAETQYF. CDR3 nucleotide sequence: TGCAGTGCTAGACCCAGCGCAGAGACCCAGTACTTC.

The chain has TRBV7-2 and TRBJ2-5; D might be TRBD1 or TRBD2, each matching 5 bases. V lost 5 bases and J 2 bases, leaving 21 bases between the germline ends. Germline assignment: CDR1 SGHTA and CDR2 FQGNSA. The CDR3 runs to 17 residues. The CDR3 loop reads CASSPPPGTYIQETQYF. The CDR3, as DNA: TGTGCCAGCAGCCCCCCGCCGGGGACGTACATACAAGAGACCCAGTACTTC.

In nucleotides, the CDR3 is TGTGCCAGTAGTATAGACCGGAGCACAGATACGCAGTATTTT. This translates into CASSIDRSTDTQYF. This chain links TRBV19 with TRBJ2-3, with D uncertain. Germline V CDR1 and CDR2: LNHDA, SQIVND (reference sequence). The V end lost 0 bases, the J end lost 0 bases, and 4 bases lay between the germline ends. The length of the CDR3 is 14 residues.

V gene TRBV7-9 combines with J gene TRBJ2-5; TRBD1 agrees at 8 bases. Germline V lookup: CDR1 SEHNR, CDR2 FQNEAQ (reference sequence). This CDR3 contains 15 residues. With V trimmed by 5 bases and J by 4 bases, 9 bases remained unmatched. The CDR3 nucleotides read TGTGCCAGCAGCCGAACGACAGGGGTTAGAGAGACCCAGTACTTC. It encodes CASSRTTGVRETQYF. The full variable domain, rest sourced from reference TRBV7-9 and TRBJ2-5, is DTGVSQNPRHKITKRGQNVTFRCDPISEHNRLYWYRQTLGQGPEFLTYFQNEAQLEKSRLLSDRFSAERPKGSFSTLEIQRTEQGDSAMYLCASSRTTGVRETQYFGPGTRLLVL.